This T cell receptor beta chain was captured in a study of T cell responses to AZD1222 COVID-19 vaccine. Study results and limitations: As reported, nearly half of all spike-specific TCRs target variant regions that are unmutated. The repertoires were collected only after the peak T cell response.

Germline lookup yields CDR1 LGHDT and CDR2 YNNKEL (reference sequence). This CDR3 region has 14 residues. J lost 3 bases, V lost 5 bases, and 4 bases had no gene match. Profiled with immunoSEQ multiplex PCR; TCRdb holds only in-frame clones, not every one. This sample carries more than 110,000 clones, about 86% of them seen once, and the ten largest clones take approximately 3.4%. A note on this clone: Its antigen is as yet unknown.

The chain joins TRBV3-1 (or the pseudogene TRBV3-2) to TRBJ2-5; 9 bases are shared with TRBD1. The clonotype originates from an adult in good health. The sample here was peripheral blood, taken on day 0 of AZD1222 vaccination. The CDR3 DNA is TGTGCCAGCAGCTCCGGGACAGGGAAAGAGACCCAGTACTTC. This gives the protein CASSSGTGKETQYF.